A single sample is the source of the 24 T cell receptor beta chains below, sequenced in a study of CD8 T cells in Susac syndrome. The RNA, about 0.45 to 1 ug, was put through reverse transcription using random hexamers. Via MiXCR, TCRdb re-called the immunoSEQ multiplex PCR reads, giving one row per CDR3 protein. The profile shows around 170,000 distinct CDR3 sequences, about 95% of them singletons. The sample taken for sequencing was CD8+ T cells from PBMCs. The receptor set was obtained from a human donor with multiple sclerosis.

The chain uses TRBV7-3 and TRBJ1-1; TRBD1 is a possible D gene (5 bases). This CDR3 spans 13 amino acids. Per germline, CDR1 SGHTA and CDR2 FQGTGA. V lost 4 bases and J lost 7, with 13 bases in between. The CDR3 region is CASSSQPGLEAFF. DNA of the CDR3: TGTGCCAGCAGCTCGCAGCCGGGGCTTGAAGCTTTCTTT.

J is TRBJ2-2 and V is TRBV4-2; 10 nucleotides line up with TRBD1. The CDR3 is 18 amino acids. Looked up from germline, CDR1 is LGHNA and CDR2 is YNFKEQ. V lost 4 bases and J lost 7; bases outside the gene matches: 15. CDR3 sequence (DNA): TGTGCCAGCAGCCTCCGGGAATACCCGGGACAGGGGTTCGGGGAGCTGTTTTTT. It yields the protein CASSLREYPGQGFGELFF.

V gene TRBV29-1 combines with J gene TRBJ1-2; unclear D gene. Germline CDR1 and CDR2: SQVTM and ANQGSEA. This CDR3 has 14 amino acids. V lost 0 bases to trimming and J lost 4 bases, with 12 bases between them. In nucleotides, the CDR3 is TGCAGCGTTGAAGATCCGACGGGGATCTATGGCTACACCTTC. It codes for CSVEDPTGIYGYTF. Using reference TRBV29-1 and TRBJ1-2 for the parts outside the CDR3, the full variable domain is SAVISQKPSRDICQRGTSLTIQCQVDSQVTMMFWYRQQPGQSLTLIATANQGSEATYESGFVIDKFPISRPNLTFSTLTVSNMSPEDSSIYLCSVEDPTGIYGYTFGSGTRLTVV.

This rearrangement joins TRBV13 to TRBJ1-2; D gene unclear. Trimming shortened V by 4 bases and J by 7 bases, and 1 base separated the two germline ends. This CDR3 contains 9 residues. CDR1 PRHDT and CDR2 FYEKMQ come from the germline V gene (reference sequence). CDR3 protein: CASSSGYTF. The CDR3 DNA is TGTGCCAGCAGCTCTGGCTACACCTTC. Full variable domain (outside the CDR3, taken from reference TRBV13 and TRBJ1-2): AAGVIQSPRHLIKEKRETATLKCYPIPRHDTVYWYQQGPGQDPQFLISFYEKMQSDKGSIPDRFSAQQFSDYHSELNMSSLELGDSALYFCASSSGYTFGSGTRLTVV.

The CDR3 DNA is TGTGCCAGCAGACCGGACAGCCTCTATGGCTACACCTTC. This gives the protein CASRPDSLYGYTF. This chain connects TRBV12-3 or TRBV12-4 to TRBJ1-2; a possible D gene is TRBD1 (6 bases). CDR3 length: 13 amino acids. The germline V and J ends were trimmed by 6 bases and 4 bases, with 12 bases remaining between them.

In its sample, this clonotype was seen a few times. The gene calls are TRBV7-9 and TRBJ1-2; 7 bases line up with TRBD1. J lost 4 bases, V lost 3 bases, and 2 bases had no gene match. The CDR3 runs to 13 residues. Germline values: CDR1 SEHNR, CDR2 FQNEAQ (reference sequence). CDR3 nucleotide sequence: TGTGCCAGCAGCTTGGGACAGTTCTATGGCTACACCTTC. As protein: CASSLGQFYGYTF.

This chain links TRBV30 with TRBJ1-1, with 8 bases aligning to TRBD1. The CDR3 totals 12 residues. Germline CDR1 and CDR2: GTSNPN and SVGIG (reference sequence). Trimming at V came to 5 bases and at J to 1 base, leaving 0 bases not matched to a gene. The DNA of the CDR3 is TGTGCCTGGGGACAGGGGAACACTGAAGCTTTCTTT. It yields the protein CAWGQGNTEAFF.

The chain combines TRBV25-1 with TRBJ2-1; D might be TRBD2 (5 bases). Germline lookup yields CDR1 MGHDK and CDR2 SYGVNS. The CDR3 covers 11 residues. Trimming took 4 bases from V and 11 from J, leaving 9 bases between them. The CDR3: CASSAGLQQFF. CDR3 DNA: TGTGCCAGCAGTGCCGGACTGCAGCAGTTCTTC.

The genes are TRBV4-1 and TRBJ1-5; a weak D match, TRBD1 (5 bases). The CDR3 is 15 amino acids. V lost 4 bases and J lost 5, with 15 bases in between. The germline CDR1 and CDR2 sequences are MGHRA and YSYEKL. As DNA, the CDR3 is TGCGCCAGCAGCCCCTTCGGGCAGGGACATCAGCCCCAGCATTTT. Its translation: CASSPFGQGHQPQHF.

The V and J genes are TRBV7-2 and TRBJ2-1; D is possibly TRBD1 (7 bases). V shed 4 bases and J shed 10 bases, with 17 bases lying between them. Germline V gives CDR1 SGHTA, CDR2 FQGNSA. The CDR3 has 14 residues. CDR3 bases: TGTGCCAGCAGCTATTCCAGGGGGGCGTCCGAGCAGTTCTTC. Translation: CASSYSRGASEQFF. Supplemented by reference TRBV7-2 and TRBJ2-1, the full variable domain reads GAGVSQSPSNKVTEKGKDVELRCDPISGHTALYWYRQSLGQGLEFLIYFQGNSAPDKSGLPSDRFSAERTGGSVSTLTIQRTQQEDSAVYLCASSYSRGASEQFFGPGTRLTVL.

Only one count was recorded for this clonotype. This chain joins TRBV27 and TRBJ2-7; 7 bases are shared with TRBD1. The CDR3 is made up of 15 amino acids. With V trimmed by 5 bases and J by 3 bases, 10 bases remained unmatched. In germline, CDR1 is MNHEY, CDR2 SMNVEV (reference sequence). In nucleotides, the CDR3 is TGTGCCAGCAGTCAACAGGGGATGGTATACTACGAGCAGTACTTC. Translation gives CASSQQGMVYYEQYF.

The chain employs TRBV5-1 and TRBJ2-7; 8 nucleotides match TRBD1. J was trimmed by 3 bases and V by 4 bases; bases with no gene match: 3. This CDR3 comprises 13 residues. Germline-derived CDR1 and CDR2 are SGHRS and YFSETQ. The CDR3 spells CASSETGGYEQYF. CDR3 in DNA: TGCGCCAGCAGCGAAACAGGGGGCTACGAGCAGTACTTC.

This sequence joins TRBV5-6 and TRBJ1-1, with D possibly TRBD1 on 5 matching bases. V lost 7 bases to trimming and J lost 5 bases, with 15 bases between them. The germline V gene encodes CDR1 SGHDT and CDR2 YYEEEE. CDR3 length equals 13 residues. The CDR3 loop is CASQPQEGTEAFF. CDR3 sequence (DNA): TGTGCCAGCCAACCGCAAGAGGGGACTGAAGCTTTCTTT.

The rearrangement joins TRBV5-1 to TRBJ1-4, with a possible D match to TRBD1 (5 bases). The CDR3 is made up of 13 amino acids. Germline V gives CDR1 SGHRS, CDR2 YFSETQ. The ends were cut back, 7 bases at V and 10 bases at J, with 17 bases in the middle. The CDR3 sequence is CASREGNSGKLFF. In nucleotides, the CDR3 is TGCGCCAGCCGGGAGGGGAATAGCGGAAAACTGTTTTTT.

This chain joins TRBV27 and TRBJ2-1; 7 bases agree with TRBD1. From germline, CDR1 is MNHEY and CDR2 SMNVEV (reference sequence). The CDR3 consists of 17 residues. J lost 6 bases, V lost 6 bases, and 17 bases had no gene match. This CDR3 is CASSKLTRDSVSNEQFF. CDR3 coding DNA: TGTGCCAGCAGCAAACTGACCCGGGACAGCGTTTCCAATGAGCAGTTCTTC.

V gene TRBV9 combines with J gene TRBJ2-1; D is ambiguous. The V gene lost 2 bases and the J gene lost 5 bases, with 20 bases spanning the gap. The CDR3 runs 17 residues. From germline, CDR1 is SGDLS and CDR2 YYNGEE. The CDR3 protein is CASSVSPAPIAHNEQFF. As DNA, the CDR3 is TGTGCCAGCAGCGTCTCCCCCGCTCCCATAGCTCACAATGAGCAGTTCTTC.

The V and J genes are TRBV20-1 and TRBJ2-1, with 7 bases identical to TRBD1. Germline CDR1 is DFQATT and CDR2 is SNEGSKA (reference sequence). The J segment lost 8 bases and the V segment lost 3 bases, leaving 13 bases of the junction unmatched. The CDR3 has 15 residues. CDR3 bases: TGCAGTGCTAGTGGTACAGGGGTGTTTGATGATGAGCAGTTCTTC. It codes for CSASGTGVFDDEQFF.

The J gene is TRBJ2-3, the V gene TRBV10-3, with 12 bases lining up with TRBD2. V gave up 5 bases and J gave up 1 base; unmatched junction bases: 1. The CDR3 totals 15 residues. CDR1 is ENHRY, CDR2 SYGVKD, per germline. The CDR3 DNA reads as TGTGCCATCAGTCGGACTAGCGGGGGCACAGATACGCAGTATTTT. Its protein is CAISRTSGGTDTQYF.

The V and J genes are TRBV20-1 and TRBJ2-7; 9 bases agree with TRBD1. With V trimmed by 0 bases and J by 5 bases, 8 bases remained unmatched. Germline CDR1 is DFQATT and CDR2 is SNEGSKA (reference sequence). CDR3 size: 15 residues. The CDR3 is CSARDHGTGFNEQYF. DNA of the CDR3: TGCAGTGCTAGAGATCACGGGACAGGGTTTAACGAGCAGTACTTC.

The chain recombines TRBV29-1 with TRBJ2-7; 9 bases fit TRBD1. This CDR3 comprises 13 residues. V shed 7 bases and J 2 bases; nucleotides not matched to a gene: 6. Per the germline V gene, CDR1 is SQVTM and CDR2 is ANQGSEA. CDR3 DNA: TGCAGCGCCGCCGGGACAGGGACCTACGAGCAGTACTTC. Amino acids: CSAAGTGTYEQYF.

The V gene is TRBV20-1, the J gene TRBJ2-5, with unresolved D. V was cut by 1 base and J by 5 bases, with 20 bases left in between. CDR1 and CDR2 from the germline V gene are DFQATT and SNEGSKA (reference sequence). The CDR3 consists of 16 residues. CDR3 sequence: CSARVHFTGKSETQYF. The CDR3 bases are TGCAGTGCTAGAGTCCACTTTACTGGTAAATCCGAGACCCAGTACTTC.

The table lists this clonotype with a count of one. The chain employs TRBV29-1 and TRBJ2-3; TRBD1 agrees at 7 bases. CDR1 and CDR2 from the germline V gene are SQVTM and ANQGSEA. The trim removed 6 bases at V and 9 bases at J, leaving 15 bases unmatched. The CDR3 runs 14 residues. CDR3 loop: CSVAITGDPWTQYF. CDR3 in DNA: TGCAGCGTCGCTATCACAGGGGACCCGTGGACGCAGTATTTT.

The table lists this clonotype with a count of one. CDR3 nucleotides: TGCAGCGTTGTTGGCGGAACAGATACGCAGTATTTT. Translation: CSVVGGTDTQYF. The chain carries TRBV29-1 and TRBJ2-3; D unresolved. Germline V gene data show CDR1 as SQVTM and CDR2 as ANQGSEA. V lost 4 bases and J 3 bases, leaving 8 bases between the germline ends. The CDR3 is 12 amino acids.

The chain carries TRBV3-1 and TRBJ2-7, with D possibly being TRBD1 (5 bases). The germline gives CDR1 LGHDT, CDR2 YNNKEL (reference sequence). The CDR3 runs to 14 residues. Deletions cut 2 bases from V and 5 bases from J, with 13 bases between. The DNA for the CDR3 is TGTGCCAGCAGCCAACCGAGACAGTCCCACGAGCAGTACTTC. Translation: CASSQPRQSHEQYF.